Below, 7 T cell receptor beta chains from the same sample are listed, as sequenced in a study of blood T cell repertoires in COVID-19. The assay was immunoSEQ multiplex PCR, and TCRdb's table has in-frame clones only and misses some. The sample holds 180,000 or so clones, approximately 85% seen once. Sequenced sample: peripheral blood. The receptors stem from a man aged 60 to 69 with acute or convalescent COVID-19.

The V gene is TRBV10-3, the J gene TRBJ2-7; TRBD2 matches 9 bases. Germline lookup yields CDR1 ENHRY and CDR2 SYGVKD. The V segment lost 6 bases and the J segment 7 bases; nucleotides outside the gene matches: 13. This CDR3 is 15 amino acids long. CDR3 nucleotide sequence: TGTGCCATCAGCCCAAGGGCGGGAGGGCCTAAAGAGCAGTACTTC. Translating it yields CAISPRAGGPKEQYF.

This sequence joins TRBV12-3 or TRBV12-4 and TRBJ2-7; 7 bases match TRBD1. This CDR3 has 13 amino acids. Trimming removed 4 bases from V and 4 bases from J; junction bases left unmatched: 4. DNA of the CDR3: TGTGCCAGCAGTTCGGGACAGTTATACGAGCAGTACTTC. Translated, it gives CASSSGQLYEQYF.

This chain joins TRBV24-1 and TRBJ2-1; possible D gene TRBD2, 5 bases. The CDR3 runs 16 residues. Germline lookup yields CDR1 KGHDR and CDR2 SFDVKD. The V gene lost 4 bases and the J gene lost 6 bases, with 18 bases spanning the gap. The DNA of the CDR3 is TGTGCCACCAGTGACCCTACTAGGGAAGCCCCCAATGAGCAGTTCTTC. Amino acids: CATSDPTREAPNEQFF.

The rearrangement links TRBV6-4 to TRBJ2-1, with 9 bases that match TRBD2. Germline CDR1 is MRHNA and CDR2 is SNTAGT. Trimming removed 7 bases from V and 3 bases from J; junction bases left unmatched: 10. This CDR3 contains 16 residues. The CDR3 nucleotides read TGTGCCAGCACCCTGGATGCGGGAGGGGACTACAATGAGCAGTTCTTC. The encoded protein is CASTLDAGGDYNEQFF.

The CDR3 loop is CASSFQQGSSYEQYF. The CDR3 DNA reads TGTGCCAGCAGTTTCCAACAGGGTAGCTCCTACGAGCAGTACTTC. The V call is TRBV27, the J call TRBJ2-7; D is perhaps TRBD1 (6 bases). Germline V gene sequence: CDR1 MNHEY, CDR2 SMNVEV (reference sequence). CDR3 length equals 15 residues. Deletions cut 3 bases from V and 0 bases from J, with 12 bases between.

The chain is built from TRBV28 and TRBJ1-5; D might be TRBD1 (6 bases). V dropped 5 bases and J dropped 1 base, with 15 bases sitting between them. Per germline, CDR1 MDHEN and CDR2 SYDVKM. The CDR3 extends over 16 amino acids. This CDR3 is CASSPQGVLSNQPQHF. The CDR3 nucleotides read TGTGCCAGCAGTCCACAGGGAGTTCTCAGCAATCAGCCCCAGCATTTT.

This clone has only a few counts. The CDR3 bases are TGTGCCAGCAGCAACCACAGGGGGATGGGCTGTGGCAATCAGCCCCAGCATTTT. Translation gives CASSNHRGMGCGNQPQHF. The chain has TRBV21-1 and TRBJ1-5; no check of the table's D call, TRBD1, against the DNA was made. TRBV21-1 is described as a pseudogene. The CDR3 totals 18 residues.